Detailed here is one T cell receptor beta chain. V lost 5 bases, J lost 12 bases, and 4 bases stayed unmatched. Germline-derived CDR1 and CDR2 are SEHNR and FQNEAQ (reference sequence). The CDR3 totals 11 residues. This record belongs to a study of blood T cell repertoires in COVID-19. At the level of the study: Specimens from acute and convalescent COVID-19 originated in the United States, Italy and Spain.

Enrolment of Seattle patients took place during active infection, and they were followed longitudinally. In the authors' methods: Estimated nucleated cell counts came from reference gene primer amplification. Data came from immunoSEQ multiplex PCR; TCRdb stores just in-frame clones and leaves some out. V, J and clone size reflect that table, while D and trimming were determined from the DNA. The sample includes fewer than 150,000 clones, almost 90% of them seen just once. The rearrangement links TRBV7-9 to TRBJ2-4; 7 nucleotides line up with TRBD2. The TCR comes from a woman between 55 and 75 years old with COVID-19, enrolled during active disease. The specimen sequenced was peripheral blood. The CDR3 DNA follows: TGTGCCAGCAGCCCCGGGGGGAATCAGTACTTC. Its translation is CASSPGGNQYF.